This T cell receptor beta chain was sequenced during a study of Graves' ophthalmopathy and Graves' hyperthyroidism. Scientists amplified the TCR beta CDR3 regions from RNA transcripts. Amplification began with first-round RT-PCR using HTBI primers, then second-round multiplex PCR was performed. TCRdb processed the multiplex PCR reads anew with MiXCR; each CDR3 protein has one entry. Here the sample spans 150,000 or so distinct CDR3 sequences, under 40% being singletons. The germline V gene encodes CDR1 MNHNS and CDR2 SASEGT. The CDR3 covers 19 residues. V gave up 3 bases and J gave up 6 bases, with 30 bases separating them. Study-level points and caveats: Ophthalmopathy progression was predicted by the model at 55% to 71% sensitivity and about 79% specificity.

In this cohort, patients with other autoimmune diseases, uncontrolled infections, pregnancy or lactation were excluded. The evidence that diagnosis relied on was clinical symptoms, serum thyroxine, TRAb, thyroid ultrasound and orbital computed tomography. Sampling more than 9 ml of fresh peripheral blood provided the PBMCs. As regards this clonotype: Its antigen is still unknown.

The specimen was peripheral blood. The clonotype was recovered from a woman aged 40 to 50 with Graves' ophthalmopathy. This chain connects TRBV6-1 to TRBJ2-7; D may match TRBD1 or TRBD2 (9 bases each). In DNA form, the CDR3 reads TGTGCCAGCAGTGAGGGGGGACAGGGAAATTTAGCGGGAGATCGCGAGCAGTACTTC. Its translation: CASSEGGQGNLAGDREQYF.